Below, 27 T cell receptor beta chains from the same sample are listed, as sequenced in a study of radiation and T cells in renal cell carcinoma. The time point here: baseline pretreatment blood. Treatment of the sample: 15 Gy SBRT to primary tumor, nephrectomy 4 weeks later. The data were produced by immunoSEQ multiplex PCR, yet TCRdb's version contains in-frame clones alone and is incomplete. The sample includes approximately 100,000 clones, approximately 86% of them seen just once. The specimen comprised blood, sampled from a patient whose treatment included radiotherapy and nephrectomy. The source of these receptors is a man aged 50 or older with renal cell carcinoma.

The chain combines TRBV5-1 with TRBJ2-3, with TRBD2 matching over 7 bases. Germline CDR1 SGHRS, CDR2 YFSETQ. The CDR3 spans 17 residues. Trimming removed 0 bases from V and 0 bases from J; junction bases left unmatched: 7. The CDR3 sequence: CASSLAPSGSSTDTQYF. The CDR3 DNA reads as TGCGCCAGCAGCTTGGCCCCTAGCGGATCTAGCACAGATACGCAGTATTTT. The full variable domain, its missing parts supplied by reference TRBV5-1 and TRBJ2-3, is KAGVTQTPRYLIKTRGQQVTLSCSPISGHRSVSWYQQTPGQGLQFLFEYFSETQRNKGNFPGRFSGRQFSNSRSEMNVSTLELGDSALYLCASSLAPSGSSTDTQYFGPGTRLTVL.

The chain is built from TRBV9 and TRBJ2-3; maybe TRBD2 (6 bases). This CDR3 contains 13 residues. Germline V gene lookup returns CDR1 SGDLS and CDR2 YYNGEE. V lost 5 bases and J 6 bases, leaving 13 bases between the germline ends. The CDR3 spells CASSKGSGDTQYF. DNA of the CDR3: TGTGCCAGCAGTAAGGGCAGCGGGGATACGCAGTATTTT. Drawing the rest from reference TRBV9 and TRBJ2-3, the complete variable domain is DSGVTQTPKHLITATGQRVTLRCSPRSGDLSVYWYQQSLDQGLQFLIQYYNGEERAKGNILERFSAQQFPDLHSELNLSSLELGDSALYFCASSKGSGDTQYFGPGTRLTVL.

The V call is TRBV7-3, the J call TRBJ2-1; the D is unclear. The V and J ends lost 2 bases and 13 bases respectively, with 15 bases between them. Per the germline V gene, CDR1 is SGHTA and CDR2 is FQGTGA. This CDR3 region has 13 residues. The CDR3 region is CASSLSLGSPQFF. The CDR3 coding sequence is TGTGCCAGCAGCTTATCTTTGGGGTCCCCACAGTTCTTC. The whole variable domain, filled in from reference TRBV7-3 and TRBJ2-1, reads GAGVSQTPSNKVTEKGKYVELRCDPISGHTALYWYRQSLGQGPEFLIYFQGTGAADDSGLPNDRFFAVRPEGSVSTLKIQRTERGDSAVYLCASSLSLGSPQFFGPGTRLTVL.

V gene TRBV10-3 combines with J gene TRBJ2-1, with D unresolved. The CDR3 extends over 12 amino acids. The V gene's germline CDR1 is ENHRY and CDR2 SYGVKD. V lost 0 bases and J 9 bases, leaving 6 bases between the germline ends. This CDR3 is CAISESASEQFF. The DNA of the CDR3 is TGTGCCATCAGTGAGTCGGCGAGTGAGCAGTTCTTC.

In its sample, this clone was seen a few times. The chain has TRBV4-1 and TRBJ1-2, with D hard to call. The V end lost 0 bases, the J end lost 3 bases, and 14 bases lay between the germline ends. Per germline, CDR1 MGHRA and CDR2 YSYEKL. This CDR3 is 16 amino acids long. CDR3 sequence: CASSQDRWEVDYGYTF. DNA for the CDR3: TGCGCCAGCAGCCAAGATCGATGGGAGGTCGACTATGGCTACACCTTC.

The chain joins TRBV28 to TRBJ2-5, with no clear D. The CDR3 has 16 amino acids. The germline CDR1 and CDR2 sequences are MDHEN and SYDVKM. Deletions cut 5 bases from V and 4 bases from J, with 20 bases between. The CDR3 is CASSPPASSKGETQYF. CDR3 DNA: TGTGCCAGCAGTCCCCCTGCCAGTTCCAAGGGAGAGACCCAGTACTTC.

The rearrangement joins TRBV30 to TRBJ2-3; maybe TRBD1 (5 bases). The CDR3 is 15 residues long. Germline CDR1 reads GTSNPN; CDR2 reads SVGIG (reference sequence). Trimming left V 1 base short and J 1 base short, with 12 bases between. The CDR3 loop reads CAWSGQGSRTDTQYF. Here the CDR3 DNA reads TGTGCCTGGAGTGGGCAGGGATCCCGCACAGATACGCAGTATTTT. The entire variable domain, with the rest obtained from reference TRBV30 and TRBJ2-3, is as follows: SQTIHQWPATLVQPVGSPLSLECTVEGTSNPNLYWYRQAAGRGLQLLFYSVGIGQISSEVPQNLSASRPQDRQFILSSKKLLLSDSGFYLCAWSGQGSRTDTQYFGPGTRLTVL.

The CDR3 region has the DNA TGCGCCAGCAGCCCGATGAAGGTGGGGCAAGAGACCCAGTACTTC. Translated, it gives CASSPMKVGQETQYF. V is TRBV4-1 and J is TRBJ2-5, with unresolved D. V lost 4 bases and J lost 2, with 14 bases in between. The CDR3 loop spans 15 amino acids. Per the germline V gene, CDR1 is MGHRA and CDR2 is YSYEKL.

The V and J genes are TRBV30 and TRBJ2-2, with TRBD1 matching 9 bases. The CDR3 runs 15 residues. With V trimmed by 7 bases and J by 8 bases, 14 bases remained unmatched. Germline V CDR1 and CDR2: GTSNPN, SVGIG (reference sequence). CDR3 coding DNA: TGTGCCTCTCCCCTCCCGACAGGGGGTTTAGGGGAGCTGTTTTTT. This gives the protein CASPLPTGGLGELFF.

The CDR3 reads CASSPGTTGNTIYF. DNA of the CDR3: TGTGCCAGTAGTCCCGGGACAACTGGAAACACCATATATTTT. The chain is built from TRBV19 and TRBJ1-3; possibly TRBD1 for D (6 bases). With 5 bases removed from V and 2 bases from J, the gap between germline ends came to 10 bases. Germline V gene lookup returns CDR1 LNHDA and CDR2 SQIVND (reference sequence). The CDR3 has 14 residues. The full variable domain, in which reference TRBV19 and TRBJ1-3 provide the parts outside the CDR3, is DGGITQSPKYLFRKEGQNVTLSCEQNLNHDAMYWYRQDPGQGLRLIYYSQIVNDFQKGDIAEGYSVSREKKESFPLTVTSAQKNPTAFYLCASSPGTTGNTIYFGEGSWLTVV.

This sequence joins TRBV7-8 and TRBJ1-2; no firm D call. The CDR3 extends over 14 amino acids. V shed 5 bases and J shed 8 bases, with 18 bases lying between them. Germline V gives CDR1 SGHVS, CDR2 FQNEAQ. The CDR3 region has the DNA TGTGCCAGCAGCCCGACCACACAAGGCGTCGGCTACACCTTC. Protein sequence: CASSPTTQGVGYTF.

This chain links TRBV4-1 with TRBJ2-1; D might be TRBD2 (6 bases). The V gene's germline CDR1 is MGHRA and CDR2 YSYEKL. The CDR3 is made up of 20 amino acids. V was trimmed by 3 bases and J by 7 bases, leaving 31 bases between them. CDR3 protein: CASSHLREDGMAPLRNEQFF. The CDR3 DNA is TGCGCCAGCAGCCACCTTAGGGAGGACGGGATGGCCCCCTTGAGGAATGAGCAGTTCTTC.

V is TRBV7-3 and J is TRBJ2-1, with a tentative D call TRBD1 (6 bases). V shed 0 bases and J shed 6 bases, with 12 bases lying between them. CDR3 length equals 15 residues. The germline V gene encodes CDR1 SGHTA and CDR2 FQGTGA. CDR3 region: CASSLTPGDSNEQFF. Here the CDR3 DNA reads TGTGCCAGCAGCTTAACTCCAGGGGATAGCAATGAGCAGTTCTTC.

The J gene is TRBJ2-7, the V gene TRBV6-6; D might be TRBD1 (5 bases). The CDR3 totals 14 residues. CDR1 and CDR2 (germline): MNHNY, SVGAGI (reference sequence). V was shortened by 0 bases and J by 4 bases, with 10 bases between the two germline ends. CDR3 DNA: TGTGCCAGCAGTTACTCGGCAGGGCGTTACGAGCAGTACTTC. Residues: CASSYSAGRYEQYF.

The chain combines TRBV11-2 with TRBJ2-7; D gene ambiguous. V was trimmed by 4 bases and J by 8 bases, leaving 9 bases between them. Germline CDR1 and CDR2: SGHAT and FQNNGV. This CDR3 is 11 amino acids long. This CDR3 reads CASSSTEKQYF. Here the CDR3 DNA reads TGTGCCAGCAGCTCAACAGAGAAGCAGTACTTC.

This clone was seen only a few times. The chain combines TRBV11-2 with TRBJ2-4; 8 nucleotides align to TRBD2. From germline, CDR1 is SGHAT and CDR2 FQNNGV. V shed 6 bases and J 0 bases; nucleotides not matched to a gene: 4. The CDR3 loop spans 15 amino acids. CDR3 DNA sequence: TGTGCCAGCAGAGCCCTAGCGGGAGCCAAAAACATTCAGTACTTC. Protein: CASRALAGAKNIQYF.

This clone was seen a handful of times. This chain connects TRBV6-1 to TRBJ2-3; unclear D gene. The CDR3 has 13 residues. Trimming pared 1 base from V and 6 bases from J, leaving 8 bases between. Per germline, CDR1 MNHNS and CDR2 SASEGT. The DNA for the CDR3 is TGTGCCAGCAGTGAAGTATTCCGGGATACGCAGTATTTT. Translation: CASSEVFRDTQYF.

The CDR3 is CASSLAWEAFF. Written as DNA, the CDR3 is TGTGCCAGCAGTCTTGCCTGGGAAGCTTTCTTT. The chain recombines TRBV2 with TRBJ1-1; D is undetermined. The ends were cut back, 5 bases at V and 8 bases at J, with 9 bases in the middle. The CDR3 has 11 residues. Germline V gene data show CDR1 as SNHLY and CDR2 as FYNNEI.

The J gene is TRBJ2-5, the V gene TRBV7-9; D uncertain. In germline, CDR1 is SEHNR, CDR2 FQNEAQ (reference sequence). There are 11 residues in the CDR3. With 5 bases removed from V and 5 bases from J, the gap between germline ends came to 6 bases. CDR3 sequence reads: CASSNLETQYF. CDR3 nucleotide sequence: TGTGCCAGCAGCAACTTGGAGACCCAGTACTTC.

This CDR3 is CASSELGGRTDTQYF. As DNA, the CDR3 is TGCGCCAGCAGTGAGTTGGGGGGCCGTACAGATACGCAGTATTTT. This chain links TRBV10-1 with TRBJ2-3; D tentatively fits TRBD1 or TRBD2 (6 bases each). Germline V gives CDR1 WNHNN, CDR2 SYGVQD (reference sequence). This CDR3 comprises 15 residues. V gave up 1 base and J gave up 3 bases, with 11 bases separating them.

V gene TRBV6-5 combines with J gene TRBJ1-4; perhaps TRBD1 as D (5 bases). The V end lost 8 bases, the J end lost 8 bases, and 6 bases lay between the germline ends. This CDR3 region has 10 residues. Germline assignment: CDR1 MNHEY and CDR2 SVGAGI. CDR3: CASGGEKLFF. DNA for the CDR3: TGTGCCAGCGGGGGGGAAAAACTGTTTTTT.

This chain links TRBV2 with TRBJ1-1; possible D gene TRBD1, 5 bases. The germline V gene has CDR1 SNHLY and CDR2 FYNNEI. V was clipped by 9 bases and J by 0 bases, with 14 bases between them. This CDR3 comprises 14 residues. DNA of the CDR3: TGTGCCAGAGGAGGGACCTCCCTGAACACTGAAGCTTTCTTT. This codes for CARGGTSLNTEAFF.

The rearrangement links TRBV9 to TRBJ1-3; D is undetermined. Germline V CDR1 and CDR2: SGDLS, YYNGEE. Trimming pared 0 bases from V and 0 bases from J, leaving 7 bases between. The CDR3 covers 15 residues. The CDR3 reads CASSVEDYSGNTIYF. The CDR3 coding sequence is TGTGCCAGCAGCGTAGAGGATTACTCTGGAAACACCATATATTTT.

Only a few counts were recorded for this clone. The chain carries TRBV7-2 and TRBJ2-7; 12 bases fit TRBD2. There are 17 residues in the CDR3. Germline V gene lookup returns CDR1 SGHTA and CDR2 FQGNSA. The J segment lost 4 bases and the V segment lost 1 base, leaving 8 bases of the junction unmatched. The CDR3 coding sequence is TGTGCCAGCAGCTTAGTAAGCGGGGGACTAGCGGGTTACGAGCAGTACTTC. Residues: CASSLVSGGLAGYEQYF.

The chain has TRBV5-1 and TRBJ1-1, with 7 bases that match TRBD1. CDR1 is SGHRS, CDR2 YFSETQ, per germline. The junction had 3 bases not matched to a gene; V was cut back by 1 base and J by 3 bases. The CDR3 is made up of 14 amino acids. CDR3 region: CASSLQGVDTEAFF. DNA for the CDR3: TGCGCCAGCAGCTTGCAGGGGGTTGACACTGAAGCTTTCTTT. The whole variable domain, remainder taken from reference TRBV5-1 and TRBJ1-1, is KAGVTQTPRYLIKTRGQQVTLSCSPISGHRSVSWYQQTPGQGLQFLFEYFSETQRNKGNFPGRFSGRQFSNSRSEMNVSTLELGDSALYLCASSLQGVDTEAFFGQGTRLTVV.

The chain employs TRBV23-1 and TRBJ2-7; perhaps TRBD2 as D (5 bases). TRBV23-1 is recorded as an ORF, its role being uncertain. V was shortened by 6 bases and J by 0 bases, with 15 bases between the two germline ends. The CDR3 spans 15 residues. The DNA for the CDR3 is TGCGCCAGCAGGGGAGTTCGGCCGAGCTCCTACGAGCAGTACTTC. The encoded protein is CASRGVRPSSYEQYF.

The chain has TRBV27 and TRBJ1-1; D gene unclear. V shed 3 bases and J shed 3 bases, with 2 bases lying between them. The CDR3 has 11 amino acids. Germline loops: CDR1 MNHEY, CDR2 SMNVEV (reference sequence). The CDR3 DNA is TGTGCCAGCAGTTTGTACACTGAAGCTTTCTTT. Its translation is CASSLYTEAFF.